This T cell receptor beta chain originates from a study of T cell responses to AZD1222 COVID-19 vaccine. General study results and limits: The study found vaccine-associated CD4 TCRs spanning spike, dominant at 160-218 and 743-854. The donors showed a predominance of white British ancestry and of females, with possible underestimation of clonal diversity.

This clone occurred a few times. Its antigen is undetermined. Libraries were prepared by immunoSEQ multiplex PCR; TCRdb keeps only in-frame clonotypes and omits some of them. This table has 95,000 to 150,000 clones, about 90% appearing once. This CDR3 comprises 16 residues. The V gene is TRBV12-2, the J gene TRBJ1-6; TRBD1 reflects the table's D call only, with no check against the DNA. TRBV12-2 has pseudogene status. The clonotype originates from an adult in good health. Material: peripheral blood, obtained on day 0 of AZD1222 vaccination. As DNA, the CDR3 is TGTGCAAGTCGCTTAGCCCCCCCAGGGGGTAATTCACCCCTCCACTTT. Its translation: CASRLAPPGGNSPLHF.